This T cell receptor beta chain was sequenced during a study of blood T cell repertoires in COVID-19. Measured with immunoSEQ multiplex PCR; TCRdb has only the in-frame clones, and not every one. The sample lists roughly 93,000 clones, over 80% seen once, with around 1.1% in the top ten. The germline V gene has CDR1 ENHRY and CDR2 SYGVKD. The V end was cut by 3 bases, the J end by 7 bases, with 12 bases between. CDR3 length: 14 amino acids. The sequencing sample was made of peripheral blood. The receptor was derived from a human donor in a cohort sampled during active COVID-19. The gene calls are TRBV10-3 and TRBJ2-2; D possibly corresponds to TRBD1 (6 bases). The CDR3: CAISEREGVGELFF. The CDR3 DNA reads as TGTGCCATCAGTGAACGAGAGGGGGTCGGGGAGCTGTTTTTT.